This is a list of T cell receptor beta chains from one sample in a study of T-cell reconstitution after alpha-beta-depleted transplantation in children. In TCRdb, the PCR reads were re-called with MiXCR into one record per CDR3 protein. The sample lists about 580,000 distinct CDR3 sequences; 23% were seen once. Sequenced here: PBMCs, mostly from graft donor cells, sampled 360 days after TCRalphabeta/CD19-depleted stem cell transplant. These receptors were obtained from a boy younger than two who had a stem cell transplant for acute myeloid leukemia, so the T cells may come from the graft donor. Each CDR3 is given with its conserved first and last residue. A D gene is named only where the DNA matches it firmly. Only some rows state a clone size, as once, few, many or a class for expanded clones.

cdr3_aa | cdr3_nt | v_call | d_call | j_call | clone_size | cdr3_length
CASRREEANEQFF | TGTGCCAGCCGTAGGGAGGAGGCCAATGAGCAGTTCTTC | TRBV6-1 | - | TRBJ2-1 | - | 13
CASSPISLQETQYF | TGTGCCAGCTCACCAATTAGCCTACAAGAGACCCAGTACTTC | TRBV18 | - | TRBJ2-5 | - | 14
CSVEDSYEQYF | TGCAGCGTTGAGGACAGCTACGAGCAGTACTTC | TRBV29-1 | - | TRBJ2-7 | many | 11
CATSDATLAGATQETQYF | TGTGCCACCAGTGACGCGACCTTAGCGGGGGCTACGCAAGAGACCCAGTACTTC | TRBV24-1 | TRBD2 | TRBJ2-5 | - | 18
CASSSRSPEYFNEQFF | TGTGCCAGCAGTTCCCGGTCCCCTGAATATTTCAATGAGCAGTTCTTC | TRBV12-3/TRBV12-4 | - | TRBJ2-1 | - | 16
CASSLVAGSNEKLFF | TGTGCCAGCAGCTTAGTTGCGGGGTCTAATGAAAAACTGTTTTTT | TRBV7-2 | - | TRBJ1-4 | many | 15
CASSLGLVPSVSYNEQFF | TGCGCCAGCAGCTTGGGGCTAGTCCCATCGGTCTCCTACAATGAGCAGTTCTTC | TRBV5-1 | - | TRBJ2-1 | - | 18
CASSLSPINQNNEQFF | TGTGCCAGCAGCTTATCTCCCATAAACCAAAACAATGAGCAGTTCTTC | TRBV7-2 | - | TRBJ2-1 | many | 16
CASSFGRTSNAYEQYF | TGTGCCAGCAGCTTTGGTAGGACCTCTAACGCCTACGAGCAGTACTTC | TRBV12-1 | - | TRBJ2-7 | many | 16
CSAVPGLAISTDTQYF | TGCAGTGCTGTTCCGGGACTAGCGATCAGCACAGATACGCAGTATTTT | TRBV20-1 | TRBD2 | TRBJ2-3 | many | 16
CSARTRTDIYYGYTF | TGCAGTGCTAGAACCCGGACCGATATATACTATGGCTACACCTTC | TRBV20-1 | - | TRBJ1-2 | many | 15
CSAQGVSEQPQHF | TGCAGTGCCCAAGGTGTATCGGAACAGCCCCAGCATTTT | TRBV20-1 | - | TRBJ1-5 | - | 13
CASSSTGTGRSSTDTQYF | TGTGCCAGCAGCTCAACCGGGACAGGGCGATCTAGCACAGATACGCAGTATTTT | TRBV11-2 | TRBD1 | TRBJ2-3 | many | 18
CSARVDDRAFGYTF | TGCAGTGCTAGAGTCGACGACAGGGCATTTGGCTACACCTTC | TRBV20-1 | TRBD1 | TRBJ1-2 | - | 14
CASSSGQEGSGGQFF | TGTGCCAGCAGTTCGGGACAGGAGGGGTCTGGAGGGCAGTTCTTC | TRBV5-4 | TRBD1 | TRBJ2-1 | - | 15
CASSPRLLAGDTDTQYF | TGTGCCAGCAGTCCTCGACTACTAGCGGGGGACACAGATACGCAGTATTTT | TRBV28 | TRBD2 | TRBJ2-3 | few | 17
CASSQGRINEKLFF | TGCGCCAGCAGCCAGGGACGGATTAATGAAAAACTGTTTTTT | TRBV4-3 | - | TRBJ1-4 | few | 14
CASSPRASGGEQYF | TGTGCCAGCAGTCCCCGGGCATCCGGAGGCGAGCAGTACTTC | TRBV12-3/TRBV12-4 | - | TRBJ2-7 | - | 14
CSARDLRQSTDTQYF | TGCAGTGCTAGAGATCTCCGACAGAGCACAGATACGCAGTATTTT | TRBV20-1 | - | TRBJ2-3 | few | 15
CSARAGTATNEQFF | TGCAGTGCTAGAGCAGGGACAGCTACAAATGAGCAGTTCTTC | TRBV20-1 | TRBD1 | TRBJ2-1 | few | 14
CASSLASGISYNEQFF | TGTGCCAGCAGCTTAGCGTCGGGGATCTCCTACAATGAGCAGTTCTTC | TRBV7-2 | - | TRBJ2-1 | few | 16
CASSYRAGQETQYF | TGTGCCAGCAGTTATAGAGCGGGACAAGAGACCCAGTACTTC | TRBV12-3/TRBV12-4 | TRBD2 | TRBJ2-5 | - | 14
CSVVGIYGYTF | TGCAGCGTTGTAGGGATCTATGGCTACACCTTC | TRBV29-1 | - | TRBJ1-2 | - | 11
CASSQARGLGYGYTF | TGTGCCAGCAGCCAAGCACGGGGGCTCGGCTATGGCTACACCTTC | TRBV12-3/TRBV12-4 | - | TRBJ1-2 | - | 15
CASGGSEQFF | TGTGCCAGCGGGGGTAGTGAGCAGTTCTTC | TRBV6-2/TRBV6-3 | - | TRBJ2-1 | few | 10
CASSLALAGANEQFF | TGTGCCAGCAGCTTGGCCCTAGCGGGGGCCAATGAGCAGTTCTTC | TRBV7-9 | TRBD2 | TRBJ2-1 | many | 15
CASSQDRARMGTEAFF | TGCGCCAGCAGCCAAGATCGGGCCCGGATGGGCACTGAAGCTTTCTTT | TRBV4-3 | - | TRBJ1-1 | - | 16
CASRAGTFQETQYF | TGTGCCAGCAGGGCCGGGACATTCCAAGAGACCCAGTACTTC | TRBV6-2/TRBV6-3 | - | TRBJ2-5 | few | 14